The clone carrying this TCR beta chain was detected only once. As yet, its antigen is unknown. The sample belongs to a study of CD8 T cells in acute hepatitis C reinfection. Study at large: TCRbeta of HCV NS3-1073-specific CD8+ T cells was profiled.

Whole-study results and caveats: Acute resolver, follow-up resolver and acute chronic samples had similar high diversity. Preferential TRBV04 and TRBV06 usage appeared in all groups and was not explained by the naive pool.

Looked up from germline, CDR1 is SEHNR and CDR2 is FQNEAQ (reference sequence). The CDR3 runs to 11 residues. V shed 4 bases and J shed 11 bases, with 10 bases lying between them. TCRdb's copy holds only in-frame clones and misses some; the assay was immunoSEQ multiplex PCR. The table records 30,000 to 40,000 clones, around 87% of them present only once. As for time point: naive CD8 control sorted from an acute-time-point sample. The sequence came from a man between 25 and 39 years old with chronic hepatitis C. The V gene is TRBV7-9, the J gene TRBJ2-3; D possibly corresponds to TRBD1 (5 bases). Input material: naive CD8+ T cells from PBMCs. The CDR3 sequence: CASSSLGQQYF. The CDR3 region has the DNA TGTGCCAGCAGCTCACTGGGGCAGCAGTATTTT.